Listed below are T cell receptor beta chains from one sample, sequenced in a study of resident and recirculating memory T cells in vitiligo. The table came from immunoSEQ multiplex PCR; TCRdb's copy has only in-frame clones and leaves some out. The sample has 70,000 to 75,000 clones, about nine tenths seen once. Sequences were obtained from blood. These receptors originate from a male donor with vitiligo. The CDR3 runs from the conserved cysteine through the conserved F or W. Each record gives: V gene, clone size, D gene, J gene, CDR3 DNA, CDR3 protein. The D gene is left open where the match is weak. Clone size is not always given. Where it is, it says once, few, many or a class for expanded clones.

v_gene: TRBV6-1; abundance: -; d_gene: TRBD2; j_gene: TRBJ2-1; CDR3nt: TGTGCCAGCAGTGAAAGTACTAGCGGGCGCAATGAGCAGTTCTTC; CDR3aa: CASSESTSGRNEQFF
v_gene: TRBV9; abundance: -; d_gene: TRBD1; j_gene: TRBJ1-6; CDR3nt: TGTGCCAGCAGCGTAGCGAAGGGGGCCCCTTATAATTCACCCCTCCACTTT; CDR3aa: CASSVAKGAPYNSPLHF
v_gene: TRBV5-1; abundance: -; d_gene: -; j_gene: TRBJ1-2; CDR3nt: TGCGCCAGCAGCCCCTCCACAGGGAACTTCTATGGCTACACCTTC; CDR3aa: CASSPSTGNFYGYTF
v_gene: TRBV19; abundance: -; d_gene: TRBD1; j_gene: TRBJ1-6; CDR3nt: TGTGCCAGTAGTCTTCTTCGGGACAGGGGTGATTCACCCCTCCACTTT; CDR3aa: CASSLLRDRGDSPLHF
v_gene: TRBV6-1; abundance: -; d_gene: -; j_gene: TRBJ1-2; CDR3nt: TGTGCCAGCAGTGAAGTACCGGGGAATGGCTACACCTTC; CDR3aa: CASSEVPGNGYTF
v_gene: TRBV15; abundance: -; d_gene: TRBD1; j_gene: TRBJ2-7; CDR3nt: TGTGCCACCAGCAGAGTGGAGACAGGGGGCTCCTACGAGCAGTACTTC; CDR3aa: CATSRVETGGSYEQYF
v_gene: TRBV30; abundance: -; d_gene: -; j_gene: TRBJ2-7; CDR3nt: TGTGCCTGGAGGTCCCTCGGTGACTACGAGCAGTACTTC; CDR3aa: CAWRSLGDYEQYF
v_gene: TRBV28; abundance: -; d_gene: TRBD1; j_gene: TRBJ2-7; CDR3nt: TGTGCCAGTTGGGACAGTTCCTACGAGCAGTACTTC; CDR3aa: CASWDSSYEQYF
v_gene: TRBV18; abundance: -; d_gene: TRBD2; j_gene: TRBJ2-3; CDR3nt: TGTGCCAGCTCACCATCCAGCGGGGGCACAGATACGCAGTATTTT; CDR3aa: CASSPSSGGTDTQYF
v_gene: TRBV28; abundance: -; d_gene: TRBD1; j_gene: TRBJ1-3; CDR3nt: TGTGCCAGCAGTCCTCCACTTACCAGGGGGAGCTCTGGAAACACCATATATTTT; CDR3aa: CASSPPLTRGSSGNTIYF
v_gene: TRBV7-9; abundance: -; d_gene: TRBD1; j_gene: TRBJ2-7; CDR3nt: TGTGCCAGCAGCTTGGGACAGGGGGCTGACGAGCAGTACTTC; CDR3aa: CASSLGQGADEQYF
v_gene: TRBV5-1; abundance: -; d_gene: TRBD1; j_gene: TRBJ1-6; CDR3nt: TGCGCCAGCAGCTTGGTACCGGACAGGGATAATTCACCCCTCCACTTT; CDR3aa: CASSLVPDRDNSPLHF
v_gene: TRBV7-3; abundance: -; d_gene: -; j_gene: TRBJ2-3; CDR3nt: TGTGCCAGCAGCTTCCGCCCCGGGTCGGGAGATACGCAGTATTTT; CDR3aa: CASSFRPGSGDTQYF
v_gene: TRBV7-2; abundance: -; d_gene: TRBD1; j_gene: TRBJ2-5; CDR3nt: TGTGCCAGCAGCCGGGACAGGGAGGAGACCCAGTACTTC; CDR3aa: CASSRDREETQYF
v_gene: TRBV4-3; abundance: -; d_gene: TRBD2; j_gene: TRBJ2-5; CDR3nt: TGCGCCAGCAGCCAAAATAGCGGGGGGGCCGGTGAGACCCAGTACTTC; CDR3aa: CASSQNSGGAGETQYF
v_gene: TRBV6-1; abundance: -; d_gene: -; j_gene: TRBJ2-7; CDR3nt: TGTGCCAGCAGTTACTTCGAGCAGTACTTC; CDR3aa: CASSYFEQYF
v_gene: TRBV18; abundance: -; d_gene: TRBD1; j_gene: TRBJ1-1; CDR3nt: TGTGCCAGCTCACTCCAGGGGGAGAACACTGAAGCTTTCTTT; CDR3aa: CASSLQGENTEAFF
v_gene: TRBV6-5; abundance: -; d_gene: -; j_gene: TRBJ1-1; CDR3nt: TGTGCCAGCAGCCGACAATATACCACAGGGACTGAAGCTTTCTTT; CDR3aa: CASSRQYTTGTEAFF
v_gene: TRBV29-1; abundance: -; d_gene: TRBD2; j_gene: TRBJ2-1; CDR3nt: TGCAGCGCCCTCGGACTAGCGGGGGTCCATGAGCAGTTCTTC; CDR3aa: CSALGLAGVHEQFF
v_gene: TRBV9; abundance: -; d_gene: TRBD2; j_gene: TRBJ2-5; CDR3nt: TGTGCCAGCAGCGTAGAAGGCGGGTCTAGCGGGGAAGAGACCCAGTACTTC; CDR3aa: CASSVEGGSSGEETQYF
v_gene: TRBV18; abundance: -; d_gene: TRBD1; j_gene: TRBJ1-1; CDR3nt: TGTGCCAGCTCACCAGGCGCACAGGGGGGGGAAGCTTTCTTT; CDR3aa: CASSPGAQGGEAFF
v_gene: TRBV28; abundance: -; d_gene: -; j_gene: TRBJ1-6; CDR3nt: TGTGCCAGCAGTCCCCAGGAATTCGATAATTCACCCCTCCACTTT; CDR3aa: CASSPQEFDNSPLHF
v_gene: TRBV9; abundance: -; d_gene: -; j_gene: TRBJ2-1; CDR3nt: TGTGCCAGCAGCCGGCAGGGGGGTAGCTCCTACAATGAGCAGTTCTTC; CDR3aa: CASSRQGGSSYNEQFF
v_gene: TRBV5-4; abundance: -; d_gene: TRBD1; j_gene: TRBJ2-7; CDR3nt: TGTGCCAGCAGCCGGACAGGGGCACCGGGTGAGCAGTACTTC; CDR3aa: CASSRTGAPGEQYF
v_gene: TRBV5-6; abundance: -; d_gene: TRBD1; j_gene: TRBJ1-1; CDR3nt: TGTGCCAGCAGCTTGTCGGGACAGGGGGACACTGAAGCTTTCTTT; CDR3aa: CASSLSGQGDTEAFF
v_gene: TRBV4-3; abundance: -; d_gene: -; j_gene: TRBJ1-2; CDR3nt: TGCGCCAGCAGCCAAGATTATAAGGGAGAGTACGGCTACACCTTC; CDR3aa: CASSQDYKGEYGYTF
v_gene: TRBV15; abundance: once; d_gene: TRBD1; j_gene: TRBJ2-5; CDR3nt: TGTGCCACCAGCCTCCCGGACAGGCTTGCCTCATCCCAAGAGACCCAGTACTTC; CDR3aa: CATSLPDRLASSQETQYF
v_gene: TRBV7-6; abundance: once; d_gene: TRBD1; j_gene: TRBJ1-3; CDR3nt: TGTGCCAGCAGACGTGGGACAGACTCTGGAAACACCATATATTTT; CDR3aa: CASRRGTDSGNTIYF
v_gene: TRBV9; abundance: -; d_gene: TRBD1; j_gene: TRBJ1-2; CDR3nt: TGTGCCAGCAGCCTGACAGGGGGCTCAGGGGGCTACACCTTC; CDR3aa: CASSLTGGSGGYTF
v_gene: TRBV7-2; abundance: -; d_gene: TRBD1; j_gene: TRBJ1-3; CDR3nt: TGTGCCAGCAGCTTTAGACAGGGGGGAAACACCATATATTTT; CDR3aa: CASSFRQGGNTIYF
v_gene: TRBV6-5; abundance: -; d_gene: TRBD1; j_gene: TRBJ1-1; CDR3nt: TGTGCCAGCAGTTATTCCTACAGGGGAGGAACTGAAGCTTTCTTT; CDR3aa: CASSYSYRGGTEAFF
v_gene: TRBV6-1; abundance: -; d_gene: -; j_gene: TRBJ1-5; CDR3nt: TGTGCCAGCAGTGAATGGGGGACTAATCAGCCCCAGCATTTT; CDR3aa: CASSEWGTNQPQHF